These 28 T cell receptor beta chains came from one sample sequenced in a study of sequential checkpoint blockade in melanoma. Noted treatment: randomized to nivolumab then ipilimumab (arm A) or the reverse (arm B). TCRdb keeps only in-frame clones here, not all; method: immunoSEQ multiplex PCR. The data hold fewer than 25,000 clones, with approximately 80% observed a single time. Specimen: CD8+ T cells sorted from blood (inferred from file names), collected from a patient given nivolumab and ipilimumab in sequence. The receptor source for this set is a human donor with melanoma.

J is TRBJ2-7 and V is TRBV9, with TRBD1 matching over 7 bases. The germline gives CDR1 SGDLS, CDR2 YYNGEE. The ends lost 2 bases at V and 2 bases at J; junction bases unmatched: 10. This CDR3 is 16 amino acids long. The CDR3 region has the DNA TGTGCCAGCAGCGTCTCGGGACAGAGGCCTACCTACGAGCAGTACTTC. Its translation: CASSVSGQRPTYEQYF.

This chain joins TRBV7-9 and TRBJ2-1; 7 bases map to TRBD1. V was clipped by 5 bases and J by 4 bases; unmatched bases: 14. Germline CDR1 SEHNR, CDR2 FQNEAQ (reference sequence). The CDR3 runs 17 residues. CDR3 sequence: CASSHQGGVGPYNEQFF. The CDR3 bases are TGTGCCAGCAGCCACCAAGGGGGCGTGGGACCTTACAATGAGCAGTTCTTC.

The chain carries TRBV4-3 and TRBJ2-1; TRBD2 is a possible D gene (6 bases). Looked up from germline, CDR1 is LGHNA and CDR2 is YSLEER. V lost 7 bases and J lost 2, with 15 bases in between. This CDR3 spans 15 amino acids. The CDR3 nucleotides read TGCGCCAGCACCGCAAACTGGGGGGCCTACAATGAGCAGTTCTTC. This encodes CASTANWGAYNEQFF.

CDR3 amino acids: CASSLVRGANQPQHF. The CDR3 DNA is TGTGCCAGCAGTTTGGTACGGGGGGCGAATCAGCCCCAGCATTTT. The V call is TRBV27, the J call TRBJ1-5, with D possibly matching TRBD1 (6 bases). V lost 3 bases and J 4 bases, leaving 13 bases between the germline ends. Germline assignment: CDR1 MNHEY and CDR2 SMNVEV (reference sequence). The CDR3 is made up of 15 amino acids.

This clone was seen a handful of times. The chain links TRBV7-7 to TRBJ2-2; 12 bases match TRBD2. The trim removed 5 bases at V and 4 bases at J, leaving 11 bases unmatched. From germline, CDR1 is SSHAT and CDR2 FNYEAQ (reference sequence). CDR3 size: 18 residues. The CDR3 loop reads CASSRGLAGPRGTGELFF. The CDR3 DNA follows: TGTGCCAGCAGCCGCGGACTAGCGGGGCCTCGCGGCACCGGGGAGCTGTTTTTT. Together with reference TRBV7-7 and TRBJ2-2, the CDR3 gives the full variable domain: GAGVSQSPRYKVTKRGQDVTLRCDPISSHATLYWYQQALGQGPEFLTYFNYEAQPDKSGLPSDRFSAERPEGSISTLTIQRTEQRDSAMYRCASSRGLAGPRGTGELFFGEGSRLTVL.

The chain recombines TRBV5-4 with TRBJ2-2; TRBD1 aligns across 7 bases. Germline trimming cut 4 bases from V and 0 bases from J; bases unmatched to any gene: 3. Germline-derived CDR1 and CDR2 are SGHNT and YYREEE (reference sequence). This CDR3 is built from 15 residues. The CDR3 loop is CASSPDRANTGELFF. The CDR3 nucleotides read TGTGCCAGCAGCCCCGACAGGGCGAACACCGGGGAGCTGTTTTTT.

The chain combines TRBV6-1 with TRBJ2-1, with D perhaps matching TRBD1 (5 bases). This CDR3 region has 14 residues. Trimming removed 3 bases at V and 7 bases at J, with 13 bases between. In germline, CDR1 is MNHNS, CDR2 SASEGT. Here the CDR3 reads CASSDEIQVNEQFF. The CDR3, as DNA: TGTGCCAGCAGTGACGAGATACAGGTAAATGAGCAGTTCTTC.

This clone came up a few times. The V gene is TRBV28, the J gene TRBJ2-7, with 11 bases that match TRBD1. Trimming removed 3 bases from V and 4 bases from J; junction bases left unmatched: 11. The CDR3 loop spans 17 amino acids. Per the germline V gene, CDR1 is MDHEN and CDR2 is SYDVKM. The DNA for the CDR3 is TGTGCCAGCAGTTTTCCTCGGACAGGGGGCGCGCTGTACGAGCAGTACTTC. It is translated as CASSFPRTGGALYEQYF.

CDR3 DNA: TGTGCCAGCAGCTACTGGACTGCCGGGACTAGTCAATACGAGCAGTACTTC. Amino acid sequence: CASSYWTAGTSQYEQYF. The chain employs TRBV7-9 and TRBJ2-7; 8 bases are a match to TRBD2. V lost 4 bases to trimming and J lost 4 bases; unmatched junction nucleotides: 15. The CDR3 has 17 amino acids. Germline V gives CDR1 SEHNR, CDR2 FQNEAQ (reference sequence).

The chain couples TRBV7-2 to TRBJ1-2, with D tentatively TRBD1 (6 bases). Germline CDR1 and CDR2: SGHTA and FQGNSA. The CDR3 is 14 residues long. V lost 3 bases and J lost 1, with 9 bases in between. In DNA form, the CDR3 reads TGTGCCAGCAGCTTTCCAGGGGTTAACTATGGCTACACCTTC. Its protein is CASSFPGVNYGYTF.

This chain uses TRBV5-5 with TRBJ2-7; 7 bases match TRBD1. The ends lost 4 bases at V and 4 bases at J; junction bases unmatched: 11. Per the germline V gene, CDR1 is SGHKS and CDR2 is YYEKEE (reference sequence). The CDR3 covers 15 residues. The DNA for the CDR3 is TGTGCCAGCAGCGCCGTAACAGGGGCAGGTTACGAGCAGTACTTC. This encodes CASSAVTGAGYEQYF.

This sequence joins TRBV7-8 and TRBJ2-5; TRBD2 is a possible D gene (5 bases). V lost 0 bases and J lost 5, with 7 bases in between. Germline V gene lookup returns CDR1 SGHVS and CDR2 FQNEAQ. The CDR3 totals 13 residues. The CDR3 sequence is CASSLARRETQYF. The CDR3 bases are TGTGCCAGCAGCTTAGCAAGGAGGGAGACCCAGTACTTC.

The genes are TRBV6-5 and TRBJ1-4; 7 bases are shared with TRBD1. The J segment lost 8 bases and the V segment lost 2 bases, leaving 8 bases of the junction unmatched. The CDR3 covers 15 residues. Looked up from germline, CDR1 is MNHEY and CDR2 is SVGAGI. The CDR3 spells CASSYTRGREEKLFF. The CDR3 DNA follows: TGTGCCAGCAGTTACACTAGGGGGCGCGAAGAAAAACTGTTTTTT.

The chain joins TRBV7-9 to TRBJ2-5; TRBD2 matches at 12 bases. Germline lookup yields CDR1 SEHNR and CDR2 FQNEAQ (reference sequence). This CDR3 is built from 15 residues. V lost 2 bases to trimming and J lost 5 bases; unmatched junction nucleotides: 3. The CDR3 region is CASSLPSGRGETQYF. The CDR3 nucleotides read TGTGCCAGCAGCTTACCTAGCGGGAGGGGGGAGACCCAGTACTTC.

This clone has just one count. The V call is TRBV4-3, the J call TRBJ2-7; D perhaps matches TRBD2 (6 bases). The germline V gene encodes CDR1 LGHNA and CDR2 YSLEER. The V and J ends lost 4 bases and 6 bases respectively, with 19 bases between them. This CDR3 is built from 15 residues. CDR3 coding DNA: TGCGCCAGCAGCCCCAGCCCCGGAGGGGCCAGCGAGCAGTACTTC. Translation gives CASSPSPGGASEQYF.

The chain's CDR3 is CASSLSRGALHF. CDR3 DNA sequence: TGTGCCAGCAGTTTATCCAGAGGAGCCCTCCACTTT. This chain connects TRBV28 to TRBJ1-6; D not certain. V lost 1 base to trimming and J lost 14 bases, with 9 bases between them. The CDR3 runs to 12 residues. Germline V CDR1 and CDR2: MDHEN, SYDVKM.

V and J are TRBV11-2 and TRBJ2-7; TRBD1 agrees at 7 bases. The J segment lost 2 bases and the V segment lost 5 bases, leaving 6 bases of the junction unmatched. The CDR3 spans 14 residues. Germline V gene lookup returns CDR1 SGHAT and CDR2 FQNNGV. CDR3 nucleotides: TGTGCCAGCAGCGACAACGACAGGGCCTACGAGCAGTACTTC. Translating gives CASSDNDRAYEQYF. The full variable domain, with the rest looked up from reference TRBV11-2 and TRBJ2-7, is EAGVAQSPRYKIIEKRQSVAFWCNPISGHATLYWYQQILGQGPKLLIQFQNNGVVDDSQLPKDRFSAERLKGVDSTLKIQPAKLEDSAVYLCASSDNDRAYEQYFGPGTRLTVT.

This clone was seen only once. The chain recombines TRBV5-5 with TRBJ1-6; D gene unclear. The CDR3 extends over 13 amino acids. Trimming pared 2 bases from V and 8 bases from J, leaving 8 bases between. From germline, CDR1 is SGHKS and CDR2 YYEKEE (reference sequence). The DNA of the CDR3 is TGTGCCAGCAGCTTAACAGCTTATTCACCCCTCCACTTT. This gives the protein CASSLTAYSPLHF.

The J gene is TRBJ2-5, the V gene TRBV9; maybe TRBD1 (5 bases). From germline, CDR1 is SGDLS and CDR2 YYNGEE. The CDR3 is 14 residues long. The V end lost 3 bases, the J end lost 5 bases, and 14 bases lay between the germline ends. The chain's CDR3 is CASSEGPLGETQYF. In DNA, the CDR3 is TGTGCCAGCAGCGAGGGGCCCCTTGGGGAGACCCAGTACTTC.

The V and J genes are TRBV2 and TRBJ1-4; D is unclear. Trimming took 3 bases from V and 5 from J, leaving 4 bases between them. CDR3 length: 12 amino acids. CDR1 and CDR2 from the germline V gene are SNHLY and FYNNEI. CDR3 bases: TGTGCCAGCAGTGAGCAGAATGAAAAACTGTTTTTT. Translation gives CASSEQNEKLFF.

For the CDR3, the DNA is TGTGCCAGCAGCGTAGGGGCGGGGGGCCTGGAGACCCAGTACTTC. Protein: CASSVGAGGLETQYF. V gene TRBV9 combines with J gene TRBJ2-5, with 8 bases lining up with TRBD2. Trimming took 0 bases from V and 5 from J; bases not matched to a gene: 6. Per germline, CDR1 SGDLS and CDR2 YYNGEE. The CDR3 runs 15 residues.

This clone was recorded a few times. The chain uses TRBV2 and TRBJ2-7; 7 bases align to TRBD1. Germline V gene lookup returns CDR1 SNHLY and CDR2 FYNNEI. The CDR3 spans 13 residues. Trimming cost V 4 bases and J 6 bases; bases outside gene matches: 6. The CDR3 bases are TGTGCCAGCAGTGCTCCGGGACAGATCGAGCAGTACTTC. This translates into CASSAPGQIEQYF.

This clone was seen just once. CDR3 sequence (DNA): TGTGCCAGTAGTATAGATAGGGTTAGGCAGGGGGCCACTGAAGCTTTCTTT. Its protein product is CASSIDRVRQGATEAFF. This chain connects TRBV19 to TRBJ1-1; TRBD1 matches at 8 bases. Germline loops: CDR1 LNHDA, CDR2 SQIVND (reference sequence). The CDR3 is made up of 17 amino acids. V was pared by 0 bases and J by 4 bases, with 10 bases of the junction left unmatched.

This clone is categorized as medium-sized. This chain connects TRBV7-6 to TRBJ1-2; 7 positions agree with TRBD1. This CDR3 is 12 amino acids long. V dropped 5 bases and J dropped 10; count of bases not matched to a gene: 7. Looked up from germline, CDR1 is SGHVS and CDR2 is FNYEAQ. CDR3: CASSAGTVDYTF. CDR3 coding DNA: TGTGCCAGCAGCGCAGGGACAGTAGACTACACCTTC.

V gene TRBV27 combines with J gene TRBJ1-6; unclear D gene. The ends were cut back, 6 bases at V and 12 bases at J, with 12 bases in the middle. Per the germline V gene, CDR1 is MNHEY and CDR2 is SMNVEV (reference sequence). There are 12 residues in the CDR3. Here the CDR3 DNA reads TGTGCCAGCAGCCCTATAAAGAAACCCCTCCACTTT. Translating gives CASSPIKKPLHF.

The rearrangement links TRBV7-9 to TRBJ1-5; 8 nucleotides line up with TRBD1. V lost 5 bases and J lost 3; bases outside the gene matches: 9. CDR3 length equals 16 residues. Germline CDR1 SEHNR, CDR2 FQNEAQ (reference sequence). Here the CDR3 reads CASSEGGTGDNQPQHF. CDR3 nucleotide sequence: TGTGCCAGCAGCGAAGGAGGGACAGGCGACAATCAGCCCCAGCATTTT.

The chain joins TRBV10-1 to TRBJ1-6, with 10 positions matching TRBD1. The CDR3 totals 16 residues. Germline V lookup: CDR1 WNHNN, CDR2 SYGVQD (reference sequence). The J segment lost 7 bases and the V segment lost 0 bases, leaving 3 bases of the junction unmatched. The CDR3 nucleotides read TGCGCCAGCAGTGAGTCGAGGGGACAGGGGAATTCACCCCTCCACTTT. Translated: CASSESRGQGNSPLHF.

The chain recombines TRBV7-8 with TRBJ2-7, with 9 bases aligning to TRBD1. The CDR3 consists of 15 residues. V trimming: 6 bases; J trimming: 3 bases; junction bases outside the gene matches: 9. The germline gives CDR1 SGHVS, CDR2 FQNEAQ. The CDR3 spells CASRKQGAVLYEQYF. CDR3 DNA sequence: TGTGCCAGCAGAAAACAGGGGGCGGTTCTCTACGAGCAGTACTTC.